A single sample gave rise to the 3 T cell receptor beta chains below, sequenced in a study of vaccination and CD4 T cells after COVID-19. For these TCRs, the target antigens are not known. The Oncomine TCR Beta short-read assay was applied to DNA of cultured CD4+ T cells. TCRdb ran MiXCR on the PCR reads and lists one entry per CDR3 protein. The repertoire holds 28,000 or so distinct CDR3 sequences, with roughly 40% as singletons. Treatment denoted: roughly 11-day PBMC culture with coronavirus spike peptide pools or control peptides (ViraFEST assay). Material for sequencing was CD4+ T cells from blood, cultured in vitro. The receptors derive from a human donor who had recovered from COVID-19.

This rearrangement joins TRBV5-1 to TRBJ2-2; D is perhaps TRBD2 (6 bases). CDR1 is SGHRS, CDR2 YFSETQ, per germline. The length of the CDR3 is 16 residues. Trimming stripped 3 bases from V and 0 bases from J, with 12 bases between. The CDR3 loop is CASSSGTAANTGELFF. The DNA for the CDR3 is TGCGCCAGCAGCTCAGGGACTGCGGCGAACACCGGGGAGCTGTTTTTT.

This clonotype is medium-sized. V is TRBV20-1 and J is TRBJ1-4, with 8 bases aligning to TRBD1. The CDR3 is 14 residues long. With V trimmed by 1 base and J by 5 bases, 3 bases remained unmatched. Germline V gene sequence: CDR1 DFQATT, CDR2 SNEGSKA (reference sequence). CDR3 nucleotide sequence: TGCAGTGCTAGAGCTCGGGACAGGAATGAAAAACTGTTTTTT. This translates into CSARARDRNEKLFF.

This rearrangement joins TRBV7-2 to TRBJ2-5, with a weak D call TRBD2 (7 bases). The CDR3 consists of 13 residues. Trimming took off 8 bases at V and 5 bases at J, with 15 bases between the two ends. Germline V CDR1 and CDR2: SGHTA, FQGNSA. This CDR3 is CASGGGGSETQYF. The CDR3, as DNA: TGTGCCAGCGGCGGGGGCGGAAGCGAGACCCAGTACTTC.